These 11 T cell receptor beta chains came from one sample sequenced in a study of blood T cell repertoires in COVID-19. Some clones are missing from TCRdb's copy, which holds only in-frame ones; the method was immunoSEQ multiplex PCR. The data show around 220,000 clones, with approximately 87% seen just once and 2% to 2.5% held by the top ten. What was sequenced was peripheral blood. The origin of the receptors is a woman aged 50 to 65 with acute or convalescent COVID-19.

This CDR3 reads CASSLRGAYQETQYF. The CDR3 DNA follows: TGTGCCAGCTCCCTCCGGGGGGCGTACCAAGAGACCCAGTACTTC. J is TRBJ2-5 and V is TRBV19; D possibly corresponds to TRBD2 (7 bases). Germline CDR1 LNHDA, CDR2 SQIVND (reference sequence). V was cut by 9 bases and J by 0 bases, with 17 bases left in between. This CDR3 comprises 15 residues.

This chain joins TRBV7-9 and TRBJ1-4, with D maybe TRBD1 (6 bases). Germline CDR1 reads SEHNR; CDR2 reads FQNEAQ (reference sequence). The V end lost 5 bases, the J end lost 3 bases, and 10 bases lay between the germline ends. The CDR3 consists of 14 residues. The CDR3, as DNA: TGTGCCAGCAGCCCCCGGACAGCTAATGAAAAACTGTTTTTT. Amino acids: CASSPRTANEKLFF. The full variable domain, completed using reference TRBV7-9 and TRBJ1-4, is DTGVSQNPRHKITKRGQNVTFRCDPISEHNRLYWYRQTLGQGPEFLTYFQNEAQLEKSRLLSDRFSAERPKGSFSTLEIQRTEQGDSAMYLCASSPRTANEKLFFGSGTQLSVL.

The rearrangement uses TRBV2 and TRBJ1-2; the D gene is possibly TRBD1 (5 bases). This CDR3 is 12 amino acids long. The V gene's germline CDR1 is SNHLY and CDR2 FYNNEI. V was trimmed by 6 bases and J by 3 bases, leaving 8 bases between them. DNA for the CDR3: TGTGCCAGCAGAGGGGCGGACTATGGCTACACCTTC. This translates into CASRGADYGYTF.

The V gene is TRBV5-1, the J gene TRBJ2-2, with TRBD1 identical over 8 bases. In germline, CDR1 is SGHRS, CDR2 YFSETQ. The CDR3 has 17 residues. Trimming cost V 0 bases and J 0 bases; bases outside gene matches: 4. This chain's CDR3 is CASSLVPTGANTGELFF. The CDR3 DNA is TGCGCCAGCAGCTTGGTCCCGACAGGGGCGAACACCGGGGAGCTGTTTTTT.

The chain employs TRBV5-8 and TRBJ2-5; no reliable D call. Trimming removed 3 bases from V and 5 bases from J, with 11 bases in between. The CDR3 has 13 residues. The germline CDR1 and CDR2 sequences are SGHTS and YDEGEE. The CDR3 DNA reads as TGTGCCAGCAGCTCTCGCCCCGGGGAGACCCAGTACTTC. Amino acids: CASSSRPGETQYF.

A few counts support this clone. The gene calls are TRBV30 and TRBJ2-2, with 9 bases that match TRBD1. V was pared by 5 bases and J by 0 bases, with 1 base of the junction left unmatched. CDR1 is GTSNPN, CDR2 SVGIG, per germline (reference sequence). The CDR3 extends over 14 amino acids. Here the CDR3 DNA reads TGTGCCTGGGGGACAGGGTCGAACACCGGGGAGCTGTTTTTT. Amino acids: CAWGTGSNTGELFF.

This chain uses TRBV5-1 with TRBJ1-2; D remains ambiguous. Germline V gene data show CDR1 as SGHRS and CDR2 as YFSETQ. V was clipped by 4 bases and J by 1 base, with 14 bases between them. The length of the CDR3 is 15 residues. DNA of the CDR3: TGCGCCAGCAGCAAGCGGGCAACACTTAACTATGGCTACACCTTC. Translation gives CASSKRATLNYGYTF.

This clone appeared a single time. The chain uses TRBV4-2 and TRBJ1-2; D is perhaps TRBD1 (5 bases). Germline values: CDR1 LGHNA, CDR2 YNFKEQ. The CDR3 is 15 residues long. V gave up 0 bases and J gave up 4 bases, with 12 bases separating them. CDR3 loop: CASSQEWQGSYGYTF. The DNA for the CDR3 is TGTGCCAGCAGCCAAGAGTGGCAGGGTTCCTATGGCTACACCTTC.

The rearrangement joins TRBV11-2 to TRBJ2-2, with unresolved D. The CDR3 has 14 amino acids. Per germline, CDR1 SGHAT and CDR2 FQNNGV. Trimming took off 5 bases at V and 1 base at J, with 8 bases between the two ends. The CDR3 region is CASSPLENTGELFF. The CDR3 DNA sequence: TGTGCCAGCAGCCCTCTAGAGAACACCGGGGAGCTGTTTTTT.

This clone was counted between two and nine times. The gene calls are TRBV30 and TRBJ1-1, with 8 bases lining up with TRBD1. CDR3 size: 15 residues. After removal of 4 bases from V and 1 base from J, the junction contained 8 bases not matched to a gene. Germline V gives CDR1 GTSNPN, CDR2 SVGIG (reference sequence). The CDR3 is CAWTIRGRTNTEAFF. CDR3 sequence (DNA): TGTGCCTGGACCATCAGGGGGCGAACGAACACTGAAGCTTTCTTT.

In this sample, this clone turned up a few times. The rearrangement joins TRBV29-1 to TRBJ1-2, with D tentatively TRBD1 (5 bases). CDR1 and CDR2 from the germline V gene are SQVTM and ANQGSEA. Trimming took off 4 bases at V and 4 bases at J, with 13 bases between the two ends. CDR3 length: 13 amino acids. CDR3: CSVAGGRSYGYTF. Here the CDR3 DNA reads TGCAGCGTTGCCGGGGGTAGGAGCTATGGCTACACCTTC.